The 28 T cell receptor beta chains reported below all come from one sample, sequenced in a study of T cell changes during pregnancy in multiple sclerosis. TCRdb keeps only in-frame clones here, not all; method: immunoSEQ multiplex PCR. The data hold around 30,000 clones, with 85% observed a single time. The material sequenced was CD8+ T cells from peripheral blood mononuclear cells, taken after pregnancy. The receptors shown here come from a female donor with multiple sclerosis, enrolled in a pregnancy study.

V is TRBV7-8 and J is TRBJ2-1; 7 positions match TRBD2. The CDR3 is made up of 16 amino acids. Per the germline V gene, CDR1 is SGHVS and CDR2 is FQNEAQ. Trimming at V came to 2 bases and at J to 3 bases, leaving 7 bases not matched to a gene. CDR3 coding DNA: TGTGCCAGCAGCTTATTGGGGGGGGGATACTACAATGAGCAGTTCTTC. Encoded protein: CASSLLGGGYYNEQFF.

The chain recombines TRBV30 with TRBJ2-7, with TRBD1 identical over 11 bases. The CDR3 extends over 14 amino acids. Germline V gene sequence: CDR1 GTSNPN, CDR2 SVGIG (reference sequence). Germline trimming cut 3 bases from V and 4 bases from J; bases unmatched to any gene: 5. The chain's CDR3 is CAWRGGTGGYEQYF. The CDR3 bases are TGTGCCTGGAGGGGCGGGACAGGGGGATACGAGCAGTACTTC.

This clone has a single count. At the DNA level, this CDR3 is encoded by other sequences in the same sample as well. The chain uses TRBV28 and TRBJ2-7, with TRBD1 matching 8 bases. The V and J ends lost 5 bases and 0 bases, in that order; junction bases with no gene match: 3. This CDR3 has 14 residues. CDR1 is MDHEN, CDR2 SYDVKM, per germline. The CDR3 reads CASSLTGDSYEQYF. The CDR3 coding sequence is TGTGCCAGCAGTCTGACAGGGGACTCCTACGAGCAGTACTTC.

The V and J genes are TRBV4-3 and TRBJ1-6; the D is unclear. Trimming shortened V by 1 base and J by 10 bases, and 8 bases separated the two germline ends. This CDR3 is 13 amino acids long. Germline values: CDR1 LGHNA, CDR2 YSLEER. The CDR3 sequence: CASSQVRGSPLHF. CDR3 nucleotide sequence: TGCGCCAGCAGCCAAGTGCGGGGATCACCCCTCCACTTT.

The chain carries TRBV19 and TRBJ2-1; D might be TRBD2 (6 bases). From germline, CDR1 is LNHDA and CDR2 SQIVND (reference sequence). This CDR3 is 15 amino acids long. V shed 6 bases and J shed 10 bases, with 22 bases lying between them. The CDR3, as DNA: TGTGCCAGTAGGGGACTGGCTACGGAGGCGGACGAGCAGTTCTTC. Protein sequence: CASRGLATEADEQFF.

This rearrangement joins TRBV9 to TRBJ2-7, with TRBD1 as a possible D gene (7 bases). CDR3 length equals 16 residues. CDR1 is SGDLS, CDR2 YYNGEE, per germline. The ends were cut back, 3 bases at V and 3 bases at J, with 19 bases in the middle. The CDR3, as DNA: TGTGCCAGCAGCGAGGGAGGACAGGCTGCTAGCTACGAGCAGTACTTC. The encoded protein is CASSEGGQAASYEQYF.

The chain joins TRBV7-9 to TRBJ1-3; 9 bases agree with TRBD1. After removal of 5 bases from V and 5 bases from J, the junction contained 13 bases not matched to a gene. The CDR3 contains 17 residues. Germline loops: CDR1 SEHNR, CDR2 FQNEAQ (reference sequence). The CDR3 spells CASSTGGESLSRNTIYF. In DNA form, the CDR3 reads TGTGCCAGCAGCACAGGGGGCGAAAGTCTTAGTAGAAACACCATATATTTT.

J is TRBJ1-1 and V is TRBV19; 10 bases are a match to TRBD1. The CDR3 has 15 residues. Germline V gene lookup returns CDR1 LNHDA and CDR2 SQIVND (reference sequence). Trimming removed 5 bases from V and 4 bases from J; junction bases left unmatched: 7. The CDR3 reads CASSPMTGGFTEAFF. Here the CDR3 DNA reads TGTGCCAGTAGTCCCATGACAGGGGGCTTCACTGAAGCTTTCTTT.

The genes are TRBV11-2 and TRBJ2-3; the D is unclear. Germline V CDR1 and CDR2: SGHAT, FQNNGV. Trimming cost V 0 bases and J 5 bases, with 3 bases left between them. CDR3 length: 12 amino acids. This CDR3 reads CASSLDKDTQYF. In nucleotides, the CDR3 is TGTGCCAGCAGCTTAGACAAAGATACGCAGTATTTT.

Turning to this clone: This likely reflects a read error, since a far larger clone is one base away. The J gene is TRBJ2-7, the V gene TRBV6-9, with 12 bases aligning to TRBD1. CDR3 length: 14 amino acids. The V gene end was trimmed by 5 bases and the J gene end by 4 bases; junction bases not matched to a gene: 3. Per germline, CDR1 MNHGY and CDR2 SVAAGI. Here the CDR3 reads CASSEGQGAYEQYF. The CDR3 bases are TGTGCCAGCAGTGAGGGACAGGGGGCGTACGAGCAGTACTTC.

This sequence joins TRBV27 and TRBJ2-5; D might be TRBD2 (6 bases). The CDR3 runs to 13 residues. Looked up from germline, CDR1 is MNHEY and CDR2 is SMNVEV (reference sequence). V dropped 3 bases and J dropped 4 bases, with 9 bases sitting between them. As DNA, the CDR3 is TGTGCCAGCAGTTTCTTGGAGGGAGAGACCCAGTACTTC. Translated, it gives CASSFLEGETQYF.

The chain links TRBV9 to TRBJ1-2; D is perhaps TRBD1 (5 bases). Germline V CDR1 and CDR2: SGDLS, YYNGEE. V was clipped by 3 bases and J by 7 bases, with 22 bases between them. The CDR3 spans 16 residues. This CDR3 reads CASSENHPQGPFGYTF. The CDR3 DNA is TGTGCCAGCAGCGAAAACCACCCCCAGGGCCCCTTTGGCTACACCTTC.

The chain couples TRBV2 to TRBJ1-6; unclear D gene. Between the trimmed V and J ends, which lost 8 bases and 7 bases, there was a span of 18 bases. CDR3 length: 15 residues. The germline V gene has CDR1 SNHLY and CDR2 FYNNEI. The CDR3 sequence is CASVHLGDSNSPLHF. The DNA for the CDR3 is TGTGCCAGCGTCCACCTAGGTGACTCGAATTCACCCCTCCACTTT. Combining the CDR3 with reference TRBV2 and TRBJ1-6 gives the whole variable domain EPEVTQTPSHQVTQMGQEVILRCVPISNHLYFYWYRQILGQKVEFLVSFYNNEISEKSEIFDDQFSVERPDGSNFTLKIRSTKLEDSAMYFCASVHLGDSNSPLHFGNGTRLTVT.

This chain uses TRBV6-1 with TRBJ2-6; D is possibly TRBD1 (6 bases). V gave up 4 bases and J gave up 4 bases, with 14 bases separating them. CDR1 is MNHNS and CDR2 is SASEGT in the germline V gene. The CDR3 sequence is 16 residues long. CDR3 sequence reads: CASSVQQGDGANVLTF. The CDR3 DNA follows: TGTGCCAGCAGTGTCCAACAGGGAGACGGGGCCAACGTCCTGACTTTC.

The chain recombines TRBV19 with TRBJ1-2; D is unclear. Trimming pared 3 bases from V and 8 bases from J, leaving 19 bases between. Germline loops: CDR1 LNHDA, CDR2 SQIVND (reference sequence). CDR3 size: 15 residues. DNA of the CDR3: TGTGCCAGTAGTATGTTAGAGAGTGTAGCGAGGGGCTACACCTTC. It specifies CASSMLESVARGYTF.

The chain carries TRBV4-3 and TRBJ2-6; weak D call: TRBD1 (6 bases). The V end lost 0 bases, the J end lost 4 bases, and 10 bases lay between the germline ends. Per germline, CDR1 LGHNA and CDR2 YSLEER. The CDR3 spans 16 residues. The CDR3 bases are TGCGCCAGCAGCCAAGAGCCGACAGGCGGGGCCAACGTCCTGACTTTC. Protein sequence: CASSQEPTGGANVLTF.

This clone was observed a single time. V gene TRBV30 combines with J gene TRBJ2-3; 9 positions match TRBD2. Germline assignment: CDR1 GTSNPN and CDR2 SVGIG (reference sequence). This CDR3 spans 18 amino acids. The V segment lost 0 bases and the J segment 0 bases; nucleotides outside the gene matches: 10. DNA for the CDR3: TGTGCCTGGAGTGTGGGACTAGCTGGTACCTTAAGCACAGATACGCAGTATTTT. This gives the protein CAWSVGLAGTLSTDTQYF.

The chain recombines TRBV7-9 with TRBJ2-7; tentative D call: TRBD1 (5 bases). The V and J ends lost 5 bases and 6 bases respectively, with 17 bases between them. Germline CDR1 is SEHNR and CDR2 is FQNEAQ (reference sequence). The CDR3 runs to 14 residues. CDR3 sequence reads: CASSGKGVSSEQYF. The CDR3 DNA reads as TGTGCCAGCAGCGGGAAAGGGGTTTCTTCCGAGCAGTACTTC.

This clone appeared a few times. The genes are TRBV6-5 and TRBJ2-4; TRBD2 aligns across 13 bases. The germline gives CDR1 MNHEY, CDR2 SVGAGI. The CDR3 is 15 amino acids. V was pared by 2 bases and J by 6 bases, with 1 base of the junction left unmatched. In DNA form, the CDR3 reads TGTGCCAGCAGTTACACTAGCGGGGGGGTAAACATTCAGTACTTC. Translation gives CASSYTSGGVNIQYF.

The chain uses TRBV9 and TRBJ2-7, with D unresolved. V was cut by 0 bases and J by 1 base, with 8 bases left in between. CDR3 length: 14 amino acids. CDR1 and CDR2 from the germline V gene are SGDLS and YYNGEE. CDR3 DNA sequence: TGTGCCAGCAGCGTAGCTCCCGAGTCCTACGAGCAGTACTTC. Protein sequence: CASSVAPESYEQYF. Supplemented by reference TRBV9 and TRBJ2-7, the full variable domain reads DSGVTQTPKHLITATGQRVTLRCSPRSGDLSVYWYQQSLDQGLQFLIQYYNGEERAKGNILERFSAQQFPDLHSELNLSSLELGDSALYFCASSVAPESYEQYFGPGTRLTVT.

J is TRBJ1-1 and V is TRBV7-9, with 8 bases identical to TRBD1. The CDR3 runs to 16 residues. Germline CDR1 and CDR2: SEHNR and FQNEAQ (reference sequence). The ends lost 5 bases at V and 6 bases at J; junction bases unmatched: 14. As DNA, the CDR3 is TGTGCCAGCAGCCCGGGAGCAGGGGGCCCGGGGGCTGAAGCTTTCTTT. Its translation is CASSPGAGGPGAEAFF.

The rearrangement links TRBV4-3 to TRBJ2-7; TRBD1 matches 8 bases. V trimming: 1 base; J trimming: 3 bases; junction bases outside the gene matches: 5. This CDR3 is built from 15 residues. CDR1 LGHNA and CDR2 YSLEER come from the germline V gene. The CDR3 region is CASSQARTGGYEQYF. The CDR3 DNA reads as TGCGCCAGCAGCCAAGCGCGCACAGGGGGCTACGAGCAGTACTTC.

The rearrangement joins TRBV9 to TRBJ1-3, with a tentative D call TRBD1 (5 bases). CDR1 SGDLS and CDR2 YYNGEE come from the germline V gene. The CDR3 has 20 amino acids. V lost 0 bases, J lost 0 bases, and 22 bases lay in between. DNA for the CDR3: TGTGCCAGCAGCGTAGCAGCGGGACCAGGTACTCTGAACTCTGGAAACACCATATATTTT. Residues: CASSVAAGPGTLNSGNTIYF.

The chain has TRBV6-1 and TRBJ1-5; 9 bases are shared with TRBD1. The CDR3 contains 15 residues. Germline loops: CDR1 MNHNS, CDR2 SASEGT. Trimming at V came to 4 bases and at J to 5 bases, leaving 6 bases not matched to a gene. CDR3 protein: CASSVWGQGDQPQHF. CDR3 nucleotide sequence: TGTGCCAGCAGTGTGTGGGGACAGGGCGATCAGCCCCAGCATTTT.

The CDR3, as DNA: TGTGCCAGCAGCTTGGGTAGCGGGGGGGGAGAGACCCAGTACTTC. Translation gives CASSLGSGGGETQYF. This chain joins TRBV7-8 and TRBJ2-5; the match to TRBD2 covers 11 bases. The CDR3 covers 15 residues. V gave up 3 bases and J gave up 4 bases; unmatched junction bases: 4. Germline CDR1 is SGHVS and CDR2 is FQNEAQ. Supplemented by reference TRBV7-8 and TRBJ2-5, the full variable domain reads GAGVSQSPRYKVAKRGQDVALRCDPISGHVSLFWYQQALGQGPEFLTYFQNEAQLDKSGLPSDRFFAERPEGSVSTLKIQRTQQEDSAVYLCASSLGSGGGETQYFGPGTRLLVL.

The CDR3 loop reads CASTGGFRQGVGYGYTF. The CDR3 region has the DNA TGTGCCAGCACCGGAGGGTTCCGACAGGGTGTAGGCTATGGCTACACCTTC. The chain is built from TRBV9 and TRBJ1-2; 7 bases match TRBD1. The germline V gene has CDR1 SGDLS and CDR2 YYNGEE. The CDR3 loop spans 17 amino acids. Germline trimming cut 6 bases from V and 4 bases from J; bases unmatched to any gene: 18.

V usage is TRBV5-6 and J usage is TRBJ1-5; 7 nucleotides line up with TRBD1. Germline-derived CDR1 and CDR2 are SGHDT and YYEEEE. There are 16 residues in the CDR3. The J segment lost 8 bases and the V segment lost 0 bases, leaving 11 bases of the junction unmatched. The CDR3 loop is CASSLAVEGALKPQHF. The CDR3 DNA sequence: TGTGCCAGCAGCTTGGCAGTCGAGGGGGCTTTAAAGCCCCAGCATTTT.

The CDR3 sequence: CASSFFSTGTGGYTF. CDR3 DNA sequence: TGTGCCAGCAGTTTTTTCTCCACAGGGACGGGTGGCTACACCTTC. This sequence joins TRBV28 and TRBJ1-2; D might be TRBD1 (6 bases). Trimming removed 3 bases at V and 7 bases at J, with 18 bases between. CDR3 size: 15 residues. The germline V gene has CDR1 MDHEN and CDR2 SYDVKM.